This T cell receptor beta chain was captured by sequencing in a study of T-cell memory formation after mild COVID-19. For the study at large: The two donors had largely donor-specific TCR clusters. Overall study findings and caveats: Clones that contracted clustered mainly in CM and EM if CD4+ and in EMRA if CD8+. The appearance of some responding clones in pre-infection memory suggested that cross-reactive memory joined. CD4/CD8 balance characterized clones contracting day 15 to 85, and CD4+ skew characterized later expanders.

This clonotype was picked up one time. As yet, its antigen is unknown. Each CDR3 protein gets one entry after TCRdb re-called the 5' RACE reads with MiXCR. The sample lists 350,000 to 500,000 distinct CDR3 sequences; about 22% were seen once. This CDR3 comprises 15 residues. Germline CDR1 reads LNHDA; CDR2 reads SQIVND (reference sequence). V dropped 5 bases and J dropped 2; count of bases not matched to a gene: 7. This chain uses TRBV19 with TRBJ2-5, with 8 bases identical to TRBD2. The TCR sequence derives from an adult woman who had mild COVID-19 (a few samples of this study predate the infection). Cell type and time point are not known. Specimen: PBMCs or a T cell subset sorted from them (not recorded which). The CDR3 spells CASSPRVAGQETQYF. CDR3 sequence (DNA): TGTGCCAGTAGTCCCCGGGTAGCGGGGCAAGAGACCCAGTACTTC.